The rows below give T cell receptor beta chains drawn from one sample of a study of TIL therapy for anti-PD-1-resistant metastatic lung cancer. Profiled with immunoSEQ multiplex PCR; TCRdb holds only in-frame clones, not every one. Of 54,000 or so clones listed, around 86% were seen once; the top ten hold 2% to 3%. Sequencing was performed on blood, taken at baseline. These receptors all come from a person aged 25 to 80 with non-small cell lung cancer. CDR3s include the opening cysteine and the closing phenylalanine or tryptophan. The order of the fields is clone size, V gene, J gene, D gene, CDR3 DNA, CDR3 protein. A D gene is named only where the DNA matches it firmly. Some rows have no size entry. The others give once, few or many, or a class for an expanded clone.

NA,TRBV6-6,TRBJ1-5,NA,TGTGCCAGCAGTTACTCGAAGGAGAGTGGCAATCAGCCCCAGCATTTT,CASSYSKESGNQPQHF
NA,TRBV5-1,TRBJ1-2,NA,TGCGCCAGCAGCTTGGTCAGTACGGCCGAGGGCTACACCTTC,CASSLVSTAEGYTF
NA,TRBV7-6,TRBJ2-7,NA,TGTGCCAGCAGCTTAGTGGAAGGGGGAGACGAGCAGTACTTC,CASSLVEGGDEQYF
NA,TRBV4-2,TRBJ2-1,NA,TGTGCCAGCAGCCAAGAGGTGCAGAATGAGCAGTTCTTC,CASSQEVQNEQFF
NA,TRBV11-2,TRBJ2-5,NA,TGTGCCAGCAGTATGGGGGGTCAAGAGACCCAGTACTTC,CASSMGGQETQYF
NA,TRBV30,TRBJ1-2,NA,TGTGCCTGGAGACGAGTGGGGGAAATATCGGGCTACACCTTC,CAWRRVGEISGYTF
NA,TRBV30,TRBJ1-1,NA,TGTGCCTGGAGTTTTTCGATTGGGAACACTGAAGCTTTCTTT,CAWSFSIGNTEAFF
NA,TRBV12-3/TRBV12-4,TRBJ2-7,NA,TGTGCCAGCAGTTTTCATAGCCACCCCGAGCAGTACTTC,CASSFHSHPEQYF
NA,TRBV6-5,TRBJ2-1,TRBD2,TGTGCCAGCATCAGACTAGCGGGAGGGGGTAATGAGCAGTTCTTC,CASIRLAGGGNEQFF
NA,TRBV2,TRBJ2-1,NA,TGTGCCAGCAGTGAAGGTTTGGGCCCCCAGGATGAGCAGTTCTTC,CASSEGLGPQDEQFF
NA,TRBV19,TRBJ2-1,NA,TGTGCCAGTAGCCGTCAGATCGGTGAGCAGTTCTTC,CASSRQIGEQFF
NA,TRBV9,TRBJ1-1,NA,TGTGCCAGCAGCATCGGGGGAGTGGACACTGAAGCTTTCTTT,CASSIGGVDTEAFF
NA,TRBV27,TRBJ1-1,TRBD1,TGTGCCAGCAGTTTCTATGGGACAGGGAAGAACACTGAAGCTTTCTTT,CASSFYGTGKNTEAFF
NA,TRBV28,TRBJ2-1,NA,TGTGCCAGCAGTCCCTCCTCTAGCGTTTCCTACAATGAGCAGTTCTTC,CASSPSSSVSYNEQFF
NA,TRBV14,TRBJ2-7,NA,TGTGCCAGCAGCCTTCGGGCTTACTACGAGCAGTACTTC,CASSLRAYYEQYF
few,TRBV19,TRBJ2-2,TRBD1,TGTGCCAGTAGTCCCCGGACAGGCCACGGGGAGCTGTTTTTT,CASSPRTGHGELFF
NA,TRBV28,TRBJ2-7,NA,TGTGCCAGCAGTTCCCCCCAGAAGAGCTACGAGCAGTACTTC,CASSSPQKSYEQYF
NA,TRBV5-1,TRBJ1-2,NA,TGCGCCAGCAGCTTGGACACGGGAGGCGGTGGCTACACCTTC,CASSLDTGGGGYTF
NA,TRBV4-2,TRBJ1-4,NA,TGTGCCAGCAGCCAAGGGGACCGCACCCTCGGGAATGAAAAACTGTTTTTT,CASSQGDRTLGNEKLFF
once,TRBV18,TRBJ2-6,TRBD1,TGTGCCAGCTCACCAACAACGGGACAGGGGACCGGGGCCAACGTCCTGACTTTC,CASSPTTGQGTGANVLTF
NA,TRBV10-3,TRBJ1-1,NA,TGTGCCATCAGTGGAGGGGCTCGGACCACTGAAGCTTTCTTT,CAISGGARTTEAFF
NA,TRBV5-1,TRBJ2-1,TRBD2,TGCGCCAGCAGTTTAAACAGCGGGGTGACCTACAATGAGCAGTTCTTC,CASSLNSGVTYNEQFF
NA,TRBV5-6,TRBJ2-7,TRBD1,TGTGCCAGCAGCTTCGGACAGGGGGTTTACGAGCAGTACTTC,CASSFGQGVYEQYF
NA,TRBV18,TRBJ2-5,NA,TGTGCCAGCTCTCCAATCCTCGCTGGTCAAGAGACCCAGTACTTC,CASSPILAGQETQYF
NA,TRBV18,TRBJ2-2,NA,TGTGCCAGCTCACCATCGGTCCCAGCCGTGACCGGGGAGCTGTTTTTT,CASSPSVPAVTGELFF
NA,TRBV27,TRBJ2-1,NA,TGTGCCAGCAGTTTATCTGGGGGGGGGCCCTACAATGAGCAGTTCTTC,CASSLSGGGPYNEQFF
once,TRBV19,TRBJ1-2,NA,TGTGCCAGTAGTATAGACGCAGGGGTTCGTGCCTATGGCTACACCTTC,CASSIDAGVRAYGYTF
few,TRBV28,TRBJ1-1,TRBD1,TGTGCCAGCAGTTTGCTAACAGGGGGAGGGACTGAAGCTTTCTTT,CASSLLTGGGTEAFF
NA,TRBV6-5,TRBJ1-6,NA,TGTGCCAGCAGTTACGATCGCTCTCGGAATTCACCCCTCCACTTT,CASSYDRSRNSPLHF
NA,TRBV28,TRBJ1-6,TRBD1,TGTGCCAGCAGTTCACAGGGGGCCTTTTCACCCCTCCACTTT,CASSSQGAFSPLHF
NA,TRBV4-1,TRBJ2-2,TRBD2,TGCGCCAGCAGCCAAGATTCCCTAGCGGATAACACCGGGGAGCTGTTTTTT,CASSQDSLADNTGELFF
NA,TRBV10-1,TRBJ2-2,NA,TGCGCCAGCAGTGATCAGGGAAGCACCGGGGAGCTGTTTTTT,CASSDQGSTGELFF
NA,TRBV10-3,TRBJ2-1,TRBD2,TGTGCCATCAGTGATGGACTAGACAGCTCCTACAATGAGCAGTTCTTC,CAISDGLDSSYNEQFF
NA,TRBV28,TRBJ2-7,TRBD1,TGTGCCAGCAGACCCGGGACAGGGACCGTCTACGAGCAGTACTTC,CASRPGTGTVYEQYF
once,TRBV30,TRBJ1-6,NA,TGTGCCTGGAGCCCAACGGGGTTCTCACCCCTCCACTTT,CAWSPTGFSPLHF
NA,TRBV5-1,TRBJ2-7,NA,TGCGCCAGCAGCTTGGGGCAGGCGAGCTCCTACGAGCAGTACTTC,CASSLGQASSYEQYF
NA,TRBV5-1,TRBJ2-7,TRBD1,TGCGCCAGCAGCCCGACAGGGAGATTATACGAGCAGTACTTC,CASSPTGRLYEQYF
NA,TRBV12-3/TRBV12-4,TRBJ2-3,NA,TGTGCCAGCAGTAGCCAGGGTACGCAGTATTTT,CASSSQGTQYF
once,TRBV7-3,TRBJ2-3,NA,TGTGCCAGCAGCGTGGACTTCACAGATACGCAGTATTTT,CASSVDFTDTQYF
NA,TRBV3-1/TRBV3-2,TRBJ1-2,NA,TGTGCCAGCAGCCAAGGTTATTCGGACGGTACGGGGGGCTACACCTTC,CASSQGYSDGTGGYTF
NA,TRBV6-5,TRBJ2-7,TRBD2,TGTGCCAGCAGTTTAAGCGGGGGGGCCTACGAGCAGTACTTC,CASSLSGGAYEQYF
NA,TRBV30,TRBJ2-7,NA,TGTGCCTGGAGTGCTCGGGTGGGGGTCAACGAGCAGTACTTC,CAWSARVGVNEQYF
NA,TRBV10-3,TRBJ2-3,TRBD2,TGTGCCATTAGTGGACAGAGCCGGACTAGCGCTCGATCTTCTAGCACAGATACGCAGTATTTT,CAISGQSRTSARSSSTDTQYF
NA,TRBV30,TRBJ2-2,NA,TGTGCCTGGGAGCCTCTGGGCAGAGCGAACACCGGGGAGCTGTTTTTT,CAWEPLGRANTGELFF
NA,TRBV27,TRBJ2-7,NA,TGTGCCAGCAGTCGCCGGACAGACCCTCGAGAGCAGTACTTC,CASSRRTDPREQYF
NA,TRBV5-6,TRBJ1-2,NA,TGTGCCAGTGAGCGGGACGCGAGCTATGGCTACACCTTC,CASERDASYGYTF
NA,TRBV27,TRBJ2-1,TRBD2,TGTGCCAGCAGTTTATTAGCGGGGCCCTACAGTGAGCAGTTCTTC,CASSLLAGPYSEQFF
NA,TRBV19,TRBJ1-5,NA,TGTGCCAGTAGTATAGGCTCTTCCCACCAGCCCCAGCATTTT,CASSIGSSHQPQHF
NA,TRBV6-6,TRBJ1-1,TRBD1,TGTGCCAGCAGACATCTGGACAGGGGGAACACTGAAGCTTTCTTT,CASRHLDRGNTEAFF
NA,TRBV18,TRBJ1-1,NA,TGTGCCAGCTCACCCACTTTGTTTGAGATGACTGAAGCTTTCTTT,CASSPTLFEMTEAFF
NA,TRBV25-1,TRBJ2-3,NA,TGTGCCAGCAGTCTAGTATTGAAGGATACGCAGTATTTT,CASSLVLKDTQYF
NA,TRBV14,TRBJ1-1,NA,TGTGCCAGCAGCCCAGACACGGGGGCGCGGGCCACTGAAGCTTTCTTT,CASSPDTGARATEAFF
NA,TRBV10-3,TRBJ2-2,TRBD1,TGTGCCTCCGGTCCCCAGGGGGCTCTAACCGGGGAGCTGTTTTTT,CASGPQGALTGELFF
NA,TRBV5-1,TRBJ2-1,NA,TGCGCCAGCAGCTTAACGGCCAACAGCTACAATGAGCAGTTCTTC,CASSLTANSYNEQFF
NA,TRBV9,TRBJ2-3,NA,TGTGCCAGCAGCAATGAGATCCGCACAGATACGCAGTATTTT,CASSNEIRTDTQYF